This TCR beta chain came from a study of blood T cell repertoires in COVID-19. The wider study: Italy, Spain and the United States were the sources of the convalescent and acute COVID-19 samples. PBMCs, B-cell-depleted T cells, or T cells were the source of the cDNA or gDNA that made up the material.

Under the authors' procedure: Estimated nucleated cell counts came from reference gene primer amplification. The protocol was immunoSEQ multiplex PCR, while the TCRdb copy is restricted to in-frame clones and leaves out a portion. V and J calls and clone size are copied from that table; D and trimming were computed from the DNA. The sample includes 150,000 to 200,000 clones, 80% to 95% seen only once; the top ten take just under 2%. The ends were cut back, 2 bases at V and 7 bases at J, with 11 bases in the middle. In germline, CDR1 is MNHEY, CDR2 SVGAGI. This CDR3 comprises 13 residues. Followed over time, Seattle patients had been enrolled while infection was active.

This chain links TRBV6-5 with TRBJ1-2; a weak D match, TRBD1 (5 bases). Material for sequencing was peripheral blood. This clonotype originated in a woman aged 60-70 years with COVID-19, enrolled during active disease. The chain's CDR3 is CASSYMAGSGYTF. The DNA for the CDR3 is TGTGCCAGCAGTTACATGGCAGGGTCTGGCTACACCTTC.